This T cell receptor beta chain was sequenced for a study of blood T cell repertoires in COVID-19. Study-level information: The origin of the acute and convalescent COVID-19 samples was the United States, Italy and Spain. The cDNA or gDNA used as material had been derived from T cells, B-cell-depleted T cells, or PBMCs.

Original processing notes: Reference gene primers were amplified, and this amplification served to estimate nucleated cell counts. Some clones are missing from TCRdb's copy, which holds only in-frame ones; the method was immunoSEQ multiplex PCR. V and J calls and clone size are copied from that table; D and trimming were computed from the DNA. The sample yields hundreds of thousands of clones, 88% seen once. Losses at the gene ends were 2 bases for V and 3 bases for J; bases not matched to a gene: 6. The CDR3 spans 15 residues. CDR1 is MNHNS and CDR2 is SASEGT in the germline V gene. Symptom resolution, clearance, or two negative PCRs marked donors in Cohort 3 as recovered.

The sequencing input was PBMCs or T cells enriched from blood (not recorded which). The receptor's source is a woman aged 30 to 39 who had recovered from COVID-19. The V call is TRBV6-1, the J call TRBJ2-7; 8 bases are shared with TRBD2. The CDR3 coding sequence is TGTGCCAGCAGTGAACTTTACGGGACTAGCTACGAGCAGTACTTC. This codes for CASSELYGTSYEQYF.